This TCR beta chain stems from a study of low-dose radiotherapy and immunotherapy resistance in tumors. The V segment lost 3 bases and the J segment 5 bases; nucleotides outside the gene matches: 12. CDR3 length: 17 amino acids. CDR1 KGHSH and CDR2 LQKENI come from the germline V gene. Alpha- and beta-chain coverage of first-strand cDNA came from TRAV- and TRBV-specific primers. TCR amplification ran roughly 20 PCR cycles using constant-region and V-primer adapter primers. MiXCR, run by TCRdb on the reads, gives a single entry per CDR3 protein. The table includes about 11,000 distinct CDR3 sequences, approximately 55% detected once.

The V gene is TRBV18, the J gene TRBJ2-3; 9 nucleotides agree with TRBD2. This clonotype was obtained from a human donor with advanced metastatic prostate, ovarian, gallbladder or colorectal cancer (not recorded which). This table probably holds off-target reads from a library built for another chain. The CDR3, as DNA: TGTGCCAGCTCACCCCCACTTAGCGGGGGAAAGGAAGATACGCAGTATTTT. This gives the protein CASSPPLSGGKEDTQYF.